These 10 T cell receptor beta chains were sequenced from one sample in a study of OX40 agonist ivuxolimab in advanced cancers. TCRdb's copy holds only in-frame clones and misses some; the assay was immunoSEQ multiplex PCR. This sample has about 73,000 clones, with 90% found just once. The starting material was CD4+ or CD8+ T cells sorted from blood, obtained in a trial of the OX40 agonist ivuxolimab. The receptor source for this set is an adult with an advanced solid tumor such as melanoma, head and neck, liver or kidney cancer.

The rearrangement joins TRBV4-1 to TRBJ2-7; 7 positions match TRBD1. The CDR3 runs to 15 residues. Germline values: CDR1 MGHRA, CDR2 YSYEKL. J was trimmed by 0 bases and V by 2 bases; bases with no gene match: 4. CDR3 protein: CASSQQTGPSYEQYF. The CDR3 DNA reads TGCGCCAGCAGCCAACAGACAGGGCCCTCCTACGAGCAGTACTTC.

This clone was recorded once. V usage is TRBV9 and J usage is TRBJ2-1; the match to TRBD2 covers 14 bases. Germline CDR1 reads SGDLS; CDR2 reads YYNGEE. V shed 0 bases and J 9 bases; nucleotides not matched to a gene: 8. The CDR3 is 17 residues long. CDR3 protein: CASSVGGLAGVRSEQFF. In nucleotides, the CDR3 is TGTGCCAGCAGCGTAGGGGGACTAGCGGGAGTTCGGAGTGAGCAGTTCTTC.

This rearrangement joins TRBV5-6 to TRBJ2-7; 7 positions agree with TRBD1. The CDR3 extends over 14 amino acids. Germline V lookup: CDR1 SGHDT, CDR2 YYEEEE. The J segment lost 3 bases and the V segment lost 7 bases, leaving 10 bases of the junction unmatched. The CDR3 bases are TGTGCCAGCTCACACACCGGGACAGTCTACGAGCAGTACTTC. Protein product: CASSHTGTVYEQYF.

V usage is TRBV7-9 and J usage is TRBJ2-1, with 7 bases that match TRBD1. CDR3 length equals 13 residues. With 5 bases clipped from V and 9 bases from J, the junction kept 7 bases outside the gene matches. Looked up from germline, CDR1 is SEHNR and CDR2 is FQNEAQ (reference sequence). CDR3 sequence reads: CASSPVGGSEQFF. The DNA for the CDR3 is TGTGCCAGCAGCCCGGTAGGGGGCAGTGAGCAGTTCTTC.

This clone appeared once. The CDR3 DNA sequence: TGCAGCGTTAGGACAGGGGGGAACACTGAAGCTTTCTTT. Protein: CSVRTGGNTEAFF. V usage is TRBV29-1 and J usage is TRBJ1-1, with 10 bases fitting TRBD1. Losses at the gene ends were 5 bases for V and 1 base for J; bases not matched to a gene: 1. The length of the CDR3 is 13 residues. Germline V gene data show CDR1 as SQVTM and CDR2 as ANQGSEA.

The chain links TRBV7-9 to TRBJ2-2, with a tentative D call TRBD2 (5 bases). V was cut by 5 bases and J by 6 bases, with 10 bases left in between. Looked up from germline, CDR1 is SEHNR and CDR2 is FQNEAQ (reference sequence). The CDR3 runs to 13 residues. CDR3 sequence reads: CASSLHSAGELFF. The CDR3 DNA reads as TGTGCCAGCAGCCTCCATAGCGCCGGGGAGCTGTTTTTT.

In this sample, this clone turned up once. The rearrangement uses TRBV27 and TRBJ2-1; D tentatively fits TRBD1 or TRBD2 (5 bases each). Germline V gene data show CDR1 as MNHEY and CDR2 as SMNVEV (reference sequence). Trimming removed 5 bases at V and 7 bases at J, with 12 bases between. The CDR3 has 13 amino acids. The CDR3 region has the DNA TGTGCCAGCAGTCTCGGGGCCGGGAATGAGCAGTTCTTC. This codes for CASSLGAGNEQFF.

There are a few counts of this clone. The chain links TRBV5-1 to TRBJ2-1; TRBD1 aligns across 8 bases. The J segment lost 6 bases and the V segment lost 1 base, leaving 9 bases of the junction unmatched. Looked up from germline, CDR1 is SGHRS and CDR2 is YFSETQ. This CDR3 has 16 amino acids. The CDR3 sequence is CASSLSGRQGSNEQFF. The CDR3 nucleotides are TGCGCCAGCAGCTTGAGTGGGAGACAGGGGTCCAATGAGCAGTTCTTC.

The chain uses TRBV27 and TRBJ2-1, with 14 bases matching TRBD2. The V gene end was trimmed by 10 bases and the J gene end by 6 bases; junction bases not matched to a gene: 5. The CDR3 spans 14 residues. Germline-derived CDR1 and CDR2 are MNHEY and SMNVEV (reference sequence). CDR3 loop: CATRLAGGSNEQFF. Written as DNA, the CDR3 is TGTGCCACCCGACTAGCGGGAGGGTCCAATGAGCAGTTCTTC.

The chain employs TRBV10-3 and TRBJ1-2; 7 nucleotides line up with TRBD1. With 5 bases clipped from V and 3 bases from J, the junction kept 12 bases outside the gene matches. CDR1 and CDR2 from the germline V gene are ENHRY and SYGVKD. This CDR3 region has 16 residues. The CDR3 DNA sequence: TGTGCCATCAGTCCACCGACAGGGAAGGTGGACTATGGCTACACCTTC. Translation gives CAISPPTGKVDYGYTF.